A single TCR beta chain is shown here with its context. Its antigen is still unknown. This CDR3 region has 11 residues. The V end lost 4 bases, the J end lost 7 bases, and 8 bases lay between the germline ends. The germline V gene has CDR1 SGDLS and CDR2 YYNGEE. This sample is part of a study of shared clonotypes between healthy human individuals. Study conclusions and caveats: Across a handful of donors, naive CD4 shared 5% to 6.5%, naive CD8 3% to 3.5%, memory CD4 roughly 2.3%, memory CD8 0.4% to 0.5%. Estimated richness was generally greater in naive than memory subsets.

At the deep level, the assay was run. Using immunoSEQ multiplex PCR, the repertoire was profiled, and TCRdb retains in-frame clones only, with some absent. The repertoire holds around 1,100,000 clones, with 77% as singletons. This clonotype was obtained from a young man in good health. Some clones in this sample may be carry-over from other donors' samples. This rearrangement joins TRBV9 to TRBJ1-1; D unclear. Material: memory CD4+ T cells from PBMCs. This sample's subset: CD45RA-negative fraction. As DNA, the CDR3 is TGTGCCAGCAGCCCGGAACATGAAGCTTTCTTT. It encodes CASSPEHEAFF.